These 8 T cell receptor beta chains originate from one sample sequenced in a study of T cell responses to AZD1222 COVID-19 vaccine. Profiled with immunoSEQ multiplex PCR; TCRdb holds only in-frame clones, not every one. The table records about 170,000 clones, around 88% of them present only once. Sequencing was performed on peripheral blood, taken 28 days after the second AZD1222 dose. The receptors were sampled from an adult who received the AZD1222 COVID-19 vaccine.

This clone has a handful of counts. This rearrangement joins TRBV4-1 to TRBJ2-7; 8 bases are shared with TRBD2. Germline assignment: CDR1 MGHRA and CDR2 YSYEKL. V trimming: 4 bases; J trimming: 3 bases; junction bases outside the gene matches: 11. The CDR3 totals 16 residues. This CDR3 reads CASSRDSRAGGYEQYF. In nucleotides, the CDR3 is TGCGCCAGCAGCCGCGACTCAAGGGCGGGGGGCTACGAGCAGTACTTC.

The rearrangement joins TRBV4-1 to TRBJ2-7, with 10 bases matching TRBD2. The CDR3 is 14 residues long. In germline, CDR1 is MGHRA, CDR2 YSYEKL. The V and J ends lost 1 base and 10 bases, in that order; junction bases with no gene match: 7. CDR3 DNA sequence: TGCGCCAGCAGCCAAGCGGCTAGCGGGGGCCTCCAGTACTTC. Protein sequence: CASSQAASGGLQYF.

The chain couples TRBV24-1 to TRBJ1-2, with D possibly being TRBD1 (5 bases). V lost 4 bases, J lost 8 bases, and 13 bases lay in between. This CDR3 comprises 13 residues. Germline assignment: CDR1 KGHDR and CDR2 SFDVKD. The CDR3 DNA reads as TGTGCCACCAGTGACCCCAGGGTGGGAGGCTACACCTTC. The encoded protein is CATSDPRVGGYTF.

For the CDR3, the DNA is TGTGCCAGCTCACCACCGAGGGGGCAAGGACGGAACACTGAAGCTTTCTTT. This encodes CASSPPRGQGRNTEAFF. The chain has TRBV18 and TRBJ1-1; TRBD1 matches at 7 bases. The ends lost 0 bases at V and 1 base at J; junction bases unmatched: 8. Germline CDR1 and CDR2: KGHSH and LQKENI. CDR3 length: 17 residues.

The genes are TRBV5-6 and TRBJ1-6, with TRBD1 as a possible D gene (5 bases). The germline gives CDR1 SGHDT, CDR2 YYEEEE. The CDR3 runs 14 residues. V dropped 0 bases and J dropped 7 bases, with 8 bases sitting between them. CDR3 region: CASSLVGPNSPLHF. The CDR3 region has the DNA TGTGCCAGCAGCTTGGTGGGGCCGAATTCACCCCTCCACTTT.

V is TRBV19 and J is TRBJ2-1; perhaps TRBD1 as D (6 bases). With 4 bases removed from V and 0 bases from J, the gap between germline ends came to 13 bases. This CDR3 contains 16 residues. Germline CDR1 is LNHDA and CDR2 is SQIVND (reference sequence). CDR3 DNA sequence: TGTGCCAGTAGTAATCTGGGGGCAGTCTCCTACAATGAGCAGTTCTTC. Its protein is CASSNLGAVSYNEQFF.

This chain uses TRBV19 with TRBJ1-3; D is uncertain. This CDR3 has 15 residues. V dropped 3 bases and J dropped 0 bases, with 9 bases sitting between them. Germline V gene data show CDR1 as LNHDA and CDR2 as SQIVND (reference sequence). The CDR3: CASSMRISSGNTIYF. The CDR3 DNA reads TGTGCCAGTAGTATGAGGATCAGCTCTGGAAACACCATATATTTT.

The genes are TRBV5-5 and TRBJ1-6; D is unclear. Trimming shortened V by 0 bases and J by 7 bases, and 5 bases separated the two germline ends. CDR1 SGHKS and CDR2 YYEKEE come from the germline V gene (reference sequence). The CDR3 loop spans 13 amino acids. The CDR3 here is CASSLGPNSPLHF. The CDR3 DNA sequence: TGTGCCAGCAGCTTGGGTCCAAATTCACCCCTCCACTTT.